Included here is one TCR beta chain sequence, with context. Per the authors' pipeline: Reference gene primer amplification in the assay estimated nucleated cell counts. Assay: immunoSEQ multiplex PCR; the TCRdb copy retains only in-frame clones and omits some. From that table come the V and J calls and clone size; the DNA was used to work out D and trimming. The sample shows under 95,000 clones, 85% of them seen only once. This specimen comes from a study of blood T cell repertoires in COVID-19. Study overall: The origin of the acute and convalescent COVID-19 samples was the United States, Italy and Spain. T cells, B-cell-depleted T cells, or PBMCs provided the cDNA or gDNA that served as material.

V gave up 1 base and J gave up 4 bases, with 9 bases separating them. The CDR3 is 14 residues long. Per the germline V gene, CDR1 is LGHDT and CDR2 is YNNKEL (reference sequence). Seattle's enrolled individuals joined amid active infection and were then monitored longitudinally. This receptor was identified in a man aged 50-59 years with COVID-19, enrolled during active disease. Sequenced material: peripheral blood. V is TRBV3-1 (or the pseudogene TRBV3-2) and J is TRBJ2-3; D is ambiguous. CDR3 in amino acids: CASSQGLPSDTQYF. CDR3 nucleotides: TGTGCCAGCAGCCAAGGACTTCCTTCAGATACGCAGTATTTT.